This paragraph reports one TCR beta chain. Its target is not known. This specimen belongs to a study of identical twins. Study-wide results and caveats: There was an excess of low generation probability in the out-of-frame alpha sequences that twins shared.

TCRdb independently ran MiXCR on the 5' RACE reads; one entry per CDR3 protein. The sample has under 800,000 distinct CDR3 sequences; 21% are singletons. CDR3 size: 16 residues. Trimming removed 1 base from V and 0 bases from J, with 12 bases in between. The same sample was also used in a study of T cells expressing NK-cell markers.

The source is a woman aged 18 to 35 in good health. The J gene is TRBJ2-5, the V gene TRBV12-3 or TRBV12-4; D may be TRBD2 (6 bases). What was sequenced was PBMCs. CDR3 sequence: CASSLGSGSYQETQYF. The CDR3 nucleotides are TGTGCCAGCAGTTTAGGGAGCGGGTCGTACCAAGAGACCCAGTACTTC.